The rows below give T cell receptor beta chains drawn from one sample of a study of T cell repertoires in cytomegalovirus infection. TCRdb itself ran the reads through MiXCR, one entry per CDR3 protein. This table has around 800,000 distinct CDR3 sequences, about 31% appearing once. Their target antigens are unknown. Material: cultured CD8+ T cells from PBMCs, obtained from culture after CMV antigen stimulation. These receptors originate from a human donor in good health (CMV status not recorded). Some clones in this sample may be carry-over from other donors' samples. The CDR3 runs from the conserved cysteine through the conserved F or W. The D gene is left open where the match is weak. Only some rows state a clone size, as once, few, many or a class for expanded clones.

many,TRBD1,TRBJ2-5,TRBV7-2,TGTGCCAGCAGCTTAGTTCTACAGGGGCAAGAGACCCAGTACTTC,CASSLVLQGQETQYF
NA,TRBD1,TRBJ1-1,TRBV5-1,TGCGCCAGCAGCTTGGCTCTGACAGGGGGCTCTGGCACTGAAGCTTTCTTT,CASSLALTGGSGTEAFF
NA,NA,TRBJ1-5,TRBV5-6,TGTGCCAGCAGCTTGGGGGGGGCGAGAGGGCCCCAGCATTTT,CASSLGGARGPQHF
many,NA,TRBJ2-1,TRBV7-9,TGTGCCAGCAGCGCCCATTCTGGCTTTCTAGGAATTGACTACAATGAGCAGTTCTTC,CASSAHSGFLGIDYNEQFF
NA,NA,TRBJ1-2,TRBV5-5,TGTGCCAGCAGCCCTGGGAAGGGAGGCTATGGCTACACCTTC,CASSPGKGGYGYTF
NA,NA,TRBJ1-3,TRBV9,TGTGCCAGCAGCACCAACAGTTTTGGTGACGCAAACTCTGGAAACACCATATATTTT,CASSTNSFGDANSGNTIYF
many,TRBD1,TRBJ2-7,TRBV7-8,TGTGCCAGCAGCTCTAAGACCGGGACAGGGGTCTACGAGCAGTACTTC,CASSSKTGTGVYEQYF
NA,TRBD2,TRBJ2-5,TRBV20-1,TGCAGTGCTGGAGGACTAGCGGGGGACATCCTCGTGAAAGAGACCCAGTACTTC,CSAGGLAGDILVKETQYF
few,NA,TRBJ1-2,TRBV7-2,TGTGCCAGCAGCCCCGGACTTCCTGGGGATTATGGCTACACCTTC,CASSPGLPGDYGYTF
NA,TRBD2,TRBJ2-3,TRBV27,TGTGCCAGCAGGAAACCGGGACTAGCGGGGCCCGATACGCAGTATTTT,CASRKPGLAGPDTQYF
many,NA,TRBJ2-6,TRBV7-8,TGTGCCATCCCACAGCAGGCAGGCGGGGCCAACGTCCTGACTTTC,CAIPQQAGGANVLTF
NA,TRBD1,TRBJ1-5,TRBV20-1,TGCAGTGCTAGCCCGACAGGGGTCTATAGCAATCAGCCCCAGCATTTT,CSASPTGVYSNQPQHF
few,TRBD2,TRBJ2-5,TRBV5-5,TGTGCCAGCAGCGCCGAGACTAGCGGGGGTGAGACCCAGTACTTC,CASSAETSGGETQYF
NA,NA,TRBJ1-6,TRBV27,TGTGCCAGCAGCCCCGACCCCTTGGTAGGGTCACCCCTCCACTTT,CASSPDPLVGSPLHF
many,TRBD2,TRBJ2-2,TRBV7-6,TGTGCCAGCAGATTTGGACTAGGACTCACCGGGGAGCTGTTTTTT,CASRFGLGLTGELFF
NA,NA,TRBJ1-2,TRBV7-6,TGTGCCAGCAGCTCCGACGGAGAGTCAGCTAGCTACACCTTC,CASSSDGESASYTF
once,TRBD2,TRBJ2-2,TRBV9,TGTGCCAGCAGCGTGGCTAGCGGAGCCTCTGCCGGGGAGCTGTTTTTT,CASSVASGASAGELFF
NA,NA,TRBJ1-1,TRBV7-9,TGTGCCAGCAGCCCCATAGTGGCCGGCACTGAAGCTTTCTTT,CASSPIVAGTEAFF
NA,NA,TRBJ2-7,TRBV6-5,TGTGCCAGCAGATACTCATCGGGGGATACCTACGAGCAGTACTTC,CASRYSSGDTYEQYF
few,NA,TRBJ2-1,TRBV6-2/TRBV6-3,TGTGCCAGCAGTTACTCGAAAACGGCCGGCGGGGGCCACTACAATGAGCAGTTCTTC,CASSYSKTAGGGHYNEQFF
NA,NA,TRBJ2-3,TRBV6-1,TGTGCCAGCTTCCGAAGCGCGGGCACAGATACGCAGTATTTT,CASFRSAGTDTQYF
NA,NA,TRBJ2-7,TRBV6-2/TRBV6-3,TGTGCCAGCAGTGGGGATATGGCTGTCTACGAGCAGTACTTC,CASSGDMAVYEQYF
NA,NA,TRBJ1-5,TRBV9,TGTGCCAGCAGCGCGGGCGGGGATCAGCCCCAGCATTTT,CASSAGGDQPQHF
few,TRBD2,TRBJ2-1,TRBV20-1,TGCAGTGCTAGAGATCAGGGCGGGAGCCTGTTCTACAATGAGCAGTTCTTC,CSARDQGGSLFYNEQFF
NA,NA,TRBJ1-1,TRBV6-5,TGTGCCAGCAGGCGGGCGCAGTTGAACACTGAAGCTTTCTTT,CASRRAQLNTEAFF